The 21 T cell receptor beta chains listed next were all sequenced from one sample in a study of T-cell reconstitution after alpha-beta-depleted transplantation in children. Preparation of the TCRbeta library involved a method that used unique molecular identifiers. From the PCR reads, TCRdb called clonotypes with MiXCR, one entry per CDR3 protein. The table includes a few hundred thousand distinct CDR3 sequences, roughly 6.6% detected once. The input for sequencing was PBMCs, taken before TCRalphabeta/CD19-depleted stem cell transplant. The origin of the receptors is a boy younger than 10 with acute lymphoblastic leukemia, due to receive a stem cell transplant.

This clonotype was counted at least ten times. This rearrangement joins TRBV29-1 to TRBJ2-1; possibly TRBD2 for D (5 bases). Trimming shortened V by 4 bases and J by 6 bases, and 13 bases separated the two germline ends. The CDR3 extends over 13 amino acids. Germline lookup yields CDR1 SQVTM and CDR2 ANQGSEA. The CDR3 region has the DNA TGCAGCGTTGGCGTTAGCGTTGCCAATGAGCAGTTCTTC. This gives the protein CSVGVSVANEQFF.

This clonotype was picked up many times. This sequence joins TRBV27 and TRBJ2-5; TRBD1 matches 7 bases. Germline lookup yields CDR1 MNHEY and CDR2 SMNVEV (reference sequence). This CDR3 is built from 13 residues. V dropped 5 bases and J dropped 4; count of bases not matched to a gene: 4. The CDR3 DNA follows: TGTGCCAGCAGTGACAGGGTAGGAGAGACCCAGTACTTC. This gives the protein CASSDRVGETQYF.

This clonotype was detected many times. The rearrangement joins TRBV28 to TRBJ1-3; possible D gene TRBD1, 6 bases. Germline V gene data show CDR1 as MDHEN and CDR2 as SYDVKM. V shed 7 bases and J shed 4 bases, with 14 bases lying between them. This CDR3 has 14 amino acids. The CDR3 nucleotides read TGTGCCAGCAACGGTCCAGGGGACGGAAACACCATATATTTT. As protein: CASNGPGDGNTIYF. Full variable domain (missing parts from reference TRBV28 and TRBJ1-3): DVKVTQSSRYLVKRTGEKVFLECVQDMDHENMFWYRQDPGLGLRLIYFSYDVKMKEKGDIPEGYSVSREKKERFSLILESASTNQTSMYLCASNGPGDGNTIYFGEGSWLTVV.

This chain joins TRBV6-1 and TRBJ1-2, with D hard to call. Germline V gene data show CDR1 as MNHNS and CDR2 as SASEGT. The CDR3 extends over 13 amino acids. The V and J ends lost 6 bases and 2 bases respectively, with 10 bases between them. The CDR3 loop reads CASRNGGNYGYTF. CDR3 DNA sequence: TGTGCCAGCAGAAACGGAGGAAACTATGGCTACACCTTC.

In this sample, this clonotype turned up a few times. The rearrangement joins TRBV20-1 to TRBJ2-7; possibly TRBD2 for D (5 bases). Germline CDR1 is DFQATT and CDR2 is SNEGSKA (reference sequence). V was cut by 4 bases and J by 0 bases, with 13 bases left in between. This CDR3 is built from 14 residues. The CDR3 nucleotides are TGCAGTGCTACAGGCCCGGGGAGCTCCTACGAGCAGTACTTC. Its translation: CSATGPGSSYEQYF.

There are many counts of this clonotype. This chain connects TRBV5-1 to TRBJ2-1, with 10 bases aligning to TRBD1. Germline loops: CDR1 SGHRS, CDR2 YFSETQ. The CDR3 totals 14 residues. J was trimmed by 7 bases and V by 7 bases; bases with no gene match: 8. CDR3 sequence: CASGDRGPGNEQFF. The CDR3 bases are TGCGCCAGCGGGGACAGGGGTCCGGGGAATGAGCAGTTCTTC.

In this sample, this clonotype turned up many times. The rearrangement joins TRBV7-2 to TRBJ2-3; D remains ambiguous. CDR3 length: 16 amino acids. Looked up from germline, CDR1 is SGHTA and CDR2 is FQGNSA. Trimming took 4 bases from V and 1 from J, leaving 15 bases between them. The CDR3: CASSSRLGGRTDTQYF. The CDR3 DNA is TGTGCCAGCAGCTCGAGACTGGGTGGCCGCACAGATACGCAGTATTTT.

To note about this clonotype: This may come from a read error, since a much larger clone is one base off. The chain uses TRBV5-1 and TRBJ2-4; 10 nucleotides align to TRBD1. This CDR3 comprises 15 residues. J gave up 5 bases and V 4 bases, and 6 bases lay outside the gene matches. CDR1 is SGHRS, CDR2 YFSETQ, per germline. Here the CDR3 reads CASSKSDRGQNIQYF. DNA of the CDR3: TGCGCCAGCAGCAAAAGCGACAGGGGGCAAAACATTCAGTACTTC.

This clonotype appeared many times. The CDR3 coding sequence is TGTGCCAGCAGTTACTCGACAGCCCCCAACGCCCAGTACTTC. Translating gives CASSYSTAPNAQYF. The rearrangement joins TRBV6-2 or TRBV6-3 to TRBJ2-5, with a tentative D call TRBD1 (5 bases). V was trimmed by 0 bases and J by 9 bases, leaving 14 bases between them. Germline V gene sequence: CDR1 MNHEY, CDR2 SVGEGT. This CDR3 is built from 14 residues.

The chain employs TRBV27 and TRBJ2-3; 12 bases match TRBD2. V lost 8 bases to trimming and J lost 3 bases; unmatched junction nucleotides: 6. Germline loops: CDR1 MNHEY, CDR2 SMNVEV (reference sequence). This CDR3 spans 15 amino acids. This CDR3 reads CASAGLAGGTDTQYF. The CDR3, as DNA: TGTGCCAGCGCTGGTCTAGCGGGAGGGACAGATACGCAGTATTTT.

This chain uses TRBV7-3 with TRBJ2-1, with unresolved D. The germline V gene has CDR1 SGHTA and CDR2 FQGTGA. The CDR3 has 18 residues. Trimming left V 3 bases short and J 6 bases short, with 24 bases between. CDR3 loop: CASSLFSVYASTPNEQFF. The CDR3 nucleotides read TGTGCCAGCAGCTTGTTCTCGGTTTACGCGTCCACGCCCAATGAGCAGTTCTTC.

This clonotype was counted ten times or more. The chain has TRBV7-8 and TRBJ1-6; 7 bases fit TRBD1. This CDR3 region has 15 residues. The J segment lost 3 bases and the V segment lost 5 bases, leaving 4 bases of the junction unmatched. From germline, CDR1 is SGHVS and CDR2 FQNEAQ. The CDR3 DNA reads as TGTGCCAGCAGCCCTCGGACAGGCTATAATTCACCCCTCCACTTT. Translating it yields CASSPRTGYNSPLHF.

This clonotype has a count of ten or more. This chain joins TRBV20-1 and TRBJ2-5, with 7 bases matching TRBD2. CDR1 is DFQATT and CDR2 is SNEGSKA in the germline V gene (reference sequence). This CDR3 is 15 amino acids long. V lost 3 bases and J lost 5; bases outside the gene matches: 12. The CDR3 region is CSARGGTTWTETQYF. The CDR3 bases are TGCAGTGCTAGGGGTGGGACTACGTGGACTGAGACCCAGTACTTC.

The DNA for the CDR3 is TGTGCCACCAGCAGAACGGGACAGGGGGTCAACACAGATACGCAGTATTTT. The encoded protein is CATSRTGQGVNTDTQYF. The gene calls are TRBV15 and TRBJ2-3, with 11 bases identical to TRBD1. Trimming cost V 2 bases and J 2 bases; bases outside gene matches: 6. This CDR3 region has 17 residues. CDR1 is LNHNV, CDR2 YYDKDF, per germline (reference sequence).

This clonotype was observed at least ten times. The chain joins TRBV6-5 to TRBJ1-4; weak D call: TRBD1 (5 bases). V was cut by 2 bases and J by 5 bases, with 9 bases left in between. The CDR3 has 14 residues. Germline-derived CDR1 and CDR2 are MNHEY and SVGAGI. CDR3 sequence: CASSYGRGNEKLFF. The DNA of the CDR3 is TGTGCCAGCAGTTACGGTCGGGGGAATGAAAAACTGTTTTTT.

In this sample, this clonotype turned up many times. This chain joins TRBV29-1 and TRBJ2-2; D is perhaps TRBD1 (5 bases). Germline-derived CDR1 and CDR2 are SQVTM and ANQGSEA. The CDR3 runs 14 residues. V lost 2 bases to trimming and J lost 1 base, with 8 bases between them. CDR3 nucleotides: TGCAGCGTTGAAAGGCAGGGGAACACCGGGGAGCTGTTTTTT. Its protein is CSVERQGNTGELFF.

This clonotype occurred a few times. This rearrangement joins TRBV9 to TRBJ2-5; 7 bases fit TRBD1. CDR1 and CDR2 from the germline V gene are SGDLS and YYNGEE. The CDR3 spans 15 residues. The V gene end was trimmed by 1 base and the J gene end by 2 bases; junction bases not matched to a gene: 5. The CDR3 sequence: CASSVKEQGQETQYF. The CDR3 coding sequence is TGTGCCAGCAGCGTAAAGGAACAGGGGCAAGAGACCCAGTACTTC.

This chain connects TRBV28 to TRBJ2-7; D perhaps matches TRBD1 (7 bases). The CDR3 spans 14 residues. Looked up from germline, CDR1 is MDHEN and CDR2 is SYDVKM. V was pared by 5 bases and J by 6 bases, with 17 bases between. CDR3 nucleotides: TGTGCCAGCAGTCCCCCGCGGGACAGAGGCGAGCAGTACTTC. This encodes CASSPPRDRGEQYF.

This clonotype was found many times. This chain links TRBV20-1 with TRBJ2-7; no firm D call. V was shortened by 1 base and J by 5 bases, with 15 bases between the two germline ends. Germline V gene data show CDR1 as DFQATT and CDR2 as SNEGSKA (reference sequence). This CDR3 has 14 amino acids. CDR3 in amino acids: CSARVTYASNEQYF. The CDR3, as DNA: TGCAGTGCTAGAGTCACATACGCCAGTAACGAGCAGTACTTC.

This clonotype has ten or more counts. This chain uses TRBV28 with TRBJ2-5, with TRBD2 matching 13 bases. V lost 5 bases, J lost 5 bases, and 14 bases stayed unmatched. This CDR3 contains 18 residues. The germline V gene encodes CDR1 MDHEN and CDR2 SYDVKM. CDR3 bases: TGTGCCAGCAGTCGAGGACTAGCGGGAGTTGGCTCTGTCGAGACCCAGTACTTC. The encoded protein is CASSRGLAGVGSVETQYF.

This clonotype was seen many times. Written as DNA, the CDR3 is TGTGCCAGCAGAGACCGGGACAGACAATACAATGAGCAGTTCTTC. It yields the protein CASRDRDRQYNEQFF. This chain joins TRBV12-3 or TRBV12-4 and TRBJ2-1, with 7 bases fitting TRBD1. V lost 6 bases, J lost 4 bases, and 9 bases stayed unmatched. This CDR3 has 15 residues.